This is a list of T cell receptor beta chains from one sample in a study of shared clonotypes between healthy human individuals. TCRdb's table, derived via immunoSEQ multiplex PCR, lists solely in-frame clones and lacks some. The data show around 700,000 clones, with about 78% seen just once and about 1.8% held by the top ten. The sample taken for sequencing was memory CD4+ T cells sorted from blood. All receptors derive from a woman in her thirties in good health. CDR3s include the opening cysteine and the closing phenylalanine or tryptophan. D genes are given only for firm matches. A row's size may be missing; if present it is once, few, many or a size class.

few	-	TRBV5-4	TRBJ2-1	CASTWGRSSYNEQFF	TGTGCCAGCACCTGGGGACGGAGCTCCTACAATGAGCAGTTCTTC
-	-	TRBV5-6	TRBJ2-2	CASGKNTGELFF	TGTGCCAGCGGGAAGAACACCGGGGAGCTGTTTTTT
few	-	TRBV5-1	TRBJ2-5	CASSLGVTGTETQYF	TGCGCCAGCAGCTTGGGGGTGACAGGAACAGAGACCCAGTACTTC
-	TRBD1	TRBV2	TRBJ2-1	CASKVQDRSSYNEQFF	TGTGCCAGCAAGGTCCAGGACAGGAGCTCCTACAATGAGCAGTTCTTC
-	TRBD1	TRBV10-2	TRBJ2-7	CASIAGTGGSYEQYF	TGCGCCAGCATCGCCGGGACAGGGGGCTCCTACGAGCAGTACTTC
-	-	TRBV29-1	TRBJ2-1	CSVSPTRGQNVGEQFF	TGCAGCGTTAGCCCCACCCGGGGCCAAAACGTGGGTGAGCAGTTCTTC
-	-	TRBV18	TRBJ1-2	CASSLERPYGYTF	TGTGCCAGCTCACTAGAAAGGCCCTATGGCTACACCTTC
-	TRBD2	TRBV5-1	TRBJ2-3	CASSTSTAGGTDTQYF	TGCGCCAGCAGCACGTCTACGGCGGGGGGCACAGATACGCAGTATTTT
-	-	TRBV4-1	TRBJ2-1	CASSQSLVRALQGNEQFF	TGCGCCAGCAGCCAAAGTCTGGTCCGGGCCCTGCAGGGCAATGAGCAGTTCTTC
-	-	TRBV4-2	TRBJ1-2	CASSQEQRGYGYTF	TGTGCCAGCAGCCAAGAACAGAGGGGCTATGGCTACACCTTC
few	-	TRBV18	TRBJ2-7	CASSQDAGPYEQYF	TGTGCCAGCTCACAGGACGCCGGACCCTACGAGCAGTACTTC
-	TRBD2	TRBV10-3	TRBJ2-5	CATTGGGETQYF	TGTGCCACAACGGGGGGGGGTGAGACCCAGTACTTC
-	-	TRBV2	TRBJ2-7	CASGPLTVLEQYF	TGTGCCAGCGGACCCCTGACGGTCTTGGAGCAGTACTTC
-	-	TRBV7-8	TRBJ1-2	CASSLPSAGNYGYTF	TGTGCCAGCAGCTTACCGTCAGCGGGCAACTATGGCTACACCTTC
once	-	TRBV4-1	TRBJ2-6	CASSQIVGADSGANVLTF	TGCGCCAGCAGCCAAATTGTTGGGGCCGATTCTGGGGCCAACGTCCTGACTTTC
-	-	TRBV28	TRBJ1-1	CASSYQTQGNTEAFF	TGTGCCAGCAGCTACCAAACACAGGGGAACACTGAAGCTTTCTTT
-	-	TRBV5-1	TRBJ1-2	CASSPLSGLNGYTF	TGCGCCAGCAGCCCGCTCTCAGGGCTTAATGGCTACACCTTC
-	-	TRBV7-2	TRBJ1-5	CASSSGWGKGNQPQHF	TGTGCCAGCAGCTCGGGGTGGGGGAAGGGGAATCAGCCCCAGCATTTT
-	TRBD1	TRBV7-3	TRBJ2-3	CASSLPGRTGRADTQYF	TGTGCCAGCAGCTTACCGGGTCGGACAGGGCGGGCAGATACGCAGTATTTT
-	TRBD2	TRBV2	TRBJ2-5	CASSVLAGGVETQYF	TGTGCCAGCAGTGTCTTAGCGGGAGGGGTAGAGACCCAGTACTTC
once	TRBD2	TRBV11-2	TRBJ2-3	CASSLLLSGRTTDTQYF	TGTGCCAGCAGCTTACTTCTTAGCGGGAGAACCACAGATACGCAGTATTTT
few	TRBD1	TRBV29-1	TRBJ2-5	CSVRQGDETQYF	TGCAGCGTCAGACAGGGTGACGAGACCCAGTACTTC
-	-	TRBV10-3	TRBJ2-7	CAISEFGQSSYEQYF	TGTGCCATCAGTGAGTTCGGACAAAGCTCCTACGAGCAGTACTTC
many	-	TRBV7-3	TRBJ2-1	CASSFPGHNEQFF	TGTGCCAGCAGCTTCCCGGGACACAATGAGCAGTTCTTC